These 10 T cell receptor beta chains were sequenced from one sample in a study of blood T cells in healthy people across ages. A sample-barcoded 5' primer and a J-beta primer mix were used in a second PCR of roughly 7 to 11 cycles. A single record per CDR3 protein comes from TCRdb applying MiXCR to the 5' RACE reads. The table has 1.8 million or so distinct CDR3 sequences, roughly two fifths seen once. Sequenced input: blood. These receptors all come from a human donor in good health.

The DNA for the CDR3 is TGTGCCAGCAGTTTAGACAGGGGGTTCGTAGATACGCAGTATTTT. Translating gives CASSLDRGFVDTQYF. The rearrangement uses TRBV28 and TRBJ2-3; 9 nucleotides match TRBD1. The CDR3 sequence is 15 residues long. Trimming took 2 bases from V and 5 from J; bases not matched to a gene: 5. Germline-derived CDR1 and CDR2 are MDHEN and SYDVKM.

This clonotype was counted a few times. V is TRBV20-1 and J is TRBJ2-3; D remains ambiguous. Trimming took 3 bases from V and 2 from J, leaving 12 bases between them. Germline V gives CDR1 DFQATT, CDR2 SNEGSKA (reference sequence). The CDR3 is 14 residues long. The CDR3 nucleotides are TGCAGTGCTAGGGGTGGGCAGATCACAGATACGCAGTATTTT. Its translation: CSARGGQITDTQYF.

In its sample, this clonotype was seen a few times. V and J are TRBV12-3 or TRBV12-4 and TRBJ2-4, with 9 bases that match TRBD1. The CDR3 has 13 amino acids. J gave up 14 bases and V 5 bases, and 10 bases lay outside the gene matches. In DNA, the CDR3 is TGTGCCAGCAGTCTCTCACAGGGGGCGAGTAAGTACTTC. Amino acids: CASSLSQGASKYF.

Comment on this clonotype: One end of the junction fails to match germline, which may point to a read error. The V call is TRBV7-7, the J call TRBJ2-5; 7 nucleotides agree with TRBD1. CDR1 and CDR2 (germline): SSHAT, FNYEAQ (reference sequence). The CDR3 loop spans 13 amino acids. Written as DNA, the CDR3 is TGTGCTAGCAGCGACAGGGCTAGGGAGACCCAGTACTTC. It translates to CASSDRARETQYF.

The genes are TRBV28 and TRBJ2-1, with D perhaps matching TRBD1 or TRBD2 (5 bases each). Trimming took off 1 base at V and 1 base at J, with 20 bases between the two ends. Germline CDR1 reads MDHEN; CDR2 reads SYDVKM. The CDR3 length is 19 residues. The CDR3 nucleotides are TGTGCCAGCAGTTTATCGGGGCCCTTACGCCCGTGGTCCTACAATGAGCAGTTCTTC. It specifies CASSLSGPLRPWSYNEQFF.

The chain joins TRBV12-3 or TRBV12-4 to TRBJ1-5, with D perhaps matching TRBD1 (6 bases). The germline V and J ends were trimmed by 6 bases and 3 bases, with 15 bases remaining between them. This CDR3 comprises 15 residues. The CDR3 DNA sequence: TGTGCCAGCAGCCGCTCGGACAGCCTCAATCAGCCCCAGCATTTT. As protein: CASSRSDSLNQPQHF.

This clonotype was seen only a few times. The chain couples TRBV27 to TRBJ2-7; 7 bases fit TRBD2. V was clipped by 4 bases and J by 3 bases; unmatched bases: 12. Germline-derived CDR1 and CDR2 are MNHEY and SMNVEV (reference sequence). The CDR3 has 16 residues. The CDR3 spells CASSSSRGSGDYEQYF. The CDR3 DNA reads TGTGCCAGCAGTTCTTCCCGCGGGAGCGGGGACTACGAGCAGTACTTC.

This clonotype occurred a few times. The rearrangement links TRBV6-2 or TRBV6-3 to TRBJ1-2; D perhaps matches TRBD1 (5 bases). The CDR3 is 13 residues long. Germline CDR1 and CDR2: MNHEY and SVGEGT. Trimming pared 10 bases from V and 6 bases from J, leaving 18 bases between. The CDR3 protein is CATSGFVVDGYTF. The CDR3 bases are TGTGCCACATCAGGGTTCGTCGTCGATGGCTACACCTTC.

This clonotype was seen a few times. The rearrangement links TRBV20-1 to TRBJ2-7, with 8 positions matching TRBD2. Germline assignment: CDR1 DFQATT and CDR2 SNEGSKA (reference sequence). CDR3 size: 15 residues. V dropped 6 bases and J dropped 1; count of bases not matched to a gene: 11. The CDR3 DNA reads TGCAGTGCCCAGCGGGGGTCGGTAGGGTCCTACGAGCAGTACTTC. It is translated as CSAQRGSVGSYEQYF.

This chain uses TRBV6-2 or TRBV6-3 with TRBJ2-5; tentatively, D is TRBD1 (6 bases). Germline V CDR1 and CDR2: MNHEY, SVGEGT. With 5 bases removed from V and 11 bases from J, the gap between germline ends came to 21 bases. This CDR3 spans 14 amino acids. CDR3 nucleotide sequence: TGTGCCAGCAGTCTCCGGGACACAAGCTACGGGCAGTACTTC. Amino acids: CASSLRDTSYGQYF.